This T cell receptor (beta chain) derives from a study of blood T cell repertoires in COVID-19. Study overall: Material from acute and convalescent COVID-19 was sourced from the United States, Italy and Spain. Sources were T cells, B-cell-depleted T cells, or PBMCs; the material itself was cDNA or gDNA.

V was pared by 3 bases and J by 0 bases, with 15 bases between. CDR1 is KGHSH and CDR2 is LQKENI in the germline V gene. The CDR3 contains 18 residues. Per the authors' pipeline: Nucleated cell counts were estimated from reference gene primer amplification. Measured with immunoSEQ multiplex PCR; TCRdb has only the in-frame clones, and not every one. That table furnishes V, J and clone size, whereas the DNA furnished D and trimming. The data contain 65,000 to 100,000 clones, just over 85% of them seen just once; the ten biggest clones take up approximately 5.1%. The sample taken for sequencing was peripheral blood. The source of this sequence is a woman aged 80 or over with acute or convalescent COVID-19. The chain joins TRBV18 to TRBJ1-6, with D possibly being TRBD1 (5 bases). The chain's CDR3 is CASSPSVGPSSYNSPLHF. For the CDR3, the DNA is TGTGCCAGCTCACCCAGTGTGGGGCCGAGCTCCTATAATTCACCCCTCCACTTT.